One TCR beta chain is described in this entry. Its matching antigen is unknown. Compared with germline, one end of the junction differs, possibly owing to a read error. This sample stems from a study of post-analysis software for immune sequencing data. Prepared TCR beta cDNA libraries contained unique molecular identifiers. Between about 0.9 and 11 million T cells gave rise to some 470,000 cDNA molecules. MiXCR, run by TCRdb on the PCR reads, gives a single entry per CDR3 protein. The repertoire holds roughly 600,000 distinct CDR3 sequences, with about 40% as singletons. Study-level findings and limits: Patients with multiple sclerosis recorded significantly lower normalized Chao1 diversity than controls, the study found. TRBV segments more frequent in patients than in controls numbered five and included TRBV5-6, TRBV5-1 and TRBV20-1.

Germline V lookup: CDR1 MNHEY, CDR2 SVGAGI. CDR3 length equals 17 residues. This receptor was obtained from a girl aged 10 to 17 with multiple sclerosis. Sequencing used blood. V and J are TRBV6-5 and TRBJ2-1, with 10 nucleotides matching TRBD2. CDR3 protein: CASSYLAGATSHNEQFF. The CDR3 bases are TGTGCCAGCAGCTACCTAGCGGGGGCTACCTCCCACAATGAGCAGTTCTTC.